This T cell receptor beta chain is drawn from a study of blood T cell repertoires in COVID-19. Turning to the study itself: Acute and convalescent COVID-19 samples came from the United States, Italy and Spain. T cells, B-cell-depleted T cells, or PBMCs supplied cDNA or gDNA.

In the study's own analysis: Counts of nucleated cells, estimated from reference gene primer amplification, were obtained. Assay used: immunoSEQ multiplex PCR; TCRdb lists only in-frame clones, some missing. V and J calls and clone size are given by that table; D and trimming were obtained from the DNA. The table records some 48,000 clones, around 89% of them present only once. The receptor was derived from a human donor in a cohort sampled during active COVID-19. What was sequenced was peripheral blood.

The CDR3 nucleotides read TGTGCCAGCAGTTACACAGGCAATCAGCCCCAGCATTTT. It translates to CASSYTGNQPQHF. The rearrangement links TRBV6-2 or TRBV6-3 to TRBJ1-5; D unresolved. Germline-derived CDR1 and CDR2 are MNHEY and SVGEGT. The V end was cut by 2 bases, the J end by 2 bases, with 4 bases between. This CDR3 spans 13 amino acids.